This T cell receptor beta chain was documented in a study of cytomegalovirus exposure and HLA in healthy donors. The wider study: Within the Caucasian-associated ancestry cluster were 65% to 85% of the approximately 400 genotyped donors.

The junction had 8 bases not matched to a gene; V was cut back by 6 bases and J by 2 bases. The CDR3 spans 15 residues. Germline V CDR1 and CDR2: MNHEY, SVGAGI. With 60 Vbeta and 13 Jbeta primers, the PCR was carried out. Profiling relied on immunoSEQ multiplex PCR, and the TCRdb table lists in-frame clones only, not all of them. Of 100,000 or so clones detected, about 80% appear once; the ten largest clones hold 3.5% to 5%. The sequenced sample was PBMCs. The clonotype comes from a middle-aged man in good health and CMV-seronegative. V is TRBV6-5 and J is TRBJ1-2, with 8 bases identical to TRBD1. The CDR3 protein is CASSFMGQDNYGYTF. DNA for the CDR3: TGTGCCAGCAGCTTCATGGGACAGGACAACTATGGCTACACCTTC.